A selection of T cell receptor beta chains follows, all from one sample in a study of spatial heterogeneity in lung cancer. Via MiXCR, TCRdb re-called the 5' RACE reads, giving one row per CDR3 protein. The table includes fewer than 100,000 distinct CDR3 sequences, around 19% detected once. The specimen was PBMCs, collected at follow-up. The receptors originated from a male donor with early-stage non-small cell lung cancer. Both conserved end residues are part of each CDR3. Fields, in order: clone size, V gene, J gene, D gene, CDR3 DNA, CDR3 protein. D genes are given only for firm matches. Clone size is shown for a subset of rows, as once, few, many or a class of expanded clone.

.	TRBV30	TRBJ1-1	.	TGTGCCTGCAAAGGGGGGACCACTGAAGCTTTCTTT	CACKGGTTEAFF
.	TRBV29-1	TRBJ1-1	.	TGCAGCGTTGACAGCAACACTGAAGCTTTCTTT	CSVDSNTEAFF
.	TRBV5-1	TRBJ2-2	.	TGCGCCAGCAACCCCGACACGAACACCGGGGAGCTGTTTTTT	CASNPDTNTGELFF
many	TRBV20-1	TRBJ1-5	.	TGCAGTGCTAAACAGGATAGCAATCAGCCCCAGCATTTT	CSAKQDSNQPQHF
few	TRBV10-3	TRBJ2-3	.	TGTGCCATCAGTGAAGGACAGAGCACAGATACGCAGTATTTT	CAISEGQSTDTQYF
.	TRBV6-5	TRBJ2-2	TRBD1	TGTGCCAGCAGTACAGGGGAGAACGGGGAGCTGTTTTTT	CASSTGENGELFF
few	TRBV7-9	TRBJ1-2	.	TGTGCCAGCAGCTTGGCGGGCTATGGCTACACCTTC	CASSLAGYGYTF
.	TRBV7-2	TRBJ2-4	TRBD2	TGTGCCAGCAGGTCCCCCGGCGGGGGAATGTCTCAGTACTTC	CASRSPGGGMSQYF
.	TRBV6-2/TRBV6-3	TRBJ1-1	.	TGTGCCAGCAGTTTCGGGACCTCCGGCACTGAAGCTTTCTTT	CASSFGTSGTEAFF
few	TRBV20-1	TRBJ1-1	TRBD1	TGCAGTGCTAGGAGGGAGGGACAGGGTCCCGTGGGGGCTTTCTTT	CSARREGQGPVGAFF
few	TRBV9	TRBJ2-5	TRBD1	TGTGCCAGCAGCGTAGGAGGACAGGGGGTATCAGAGACCCAGTACTTC	CASSVGGQGVSETQYF
.	TRBV12-3/TRBV12-4	TRBJ1-1	.	TGTGCCAGCAGTTTACCGGTAAACACTGAAGCTTTCTTT	CASSLPVNTEAFF
.	TRBV4-1	TRBJ2-7	.	TGCGCCAGCAGCCAAGCGGAGGGGGGAATCTACGAGCAGTACTTC	CASSQAEGGIYEQYF
.	TRBV20-1	TRBJ2-5	.	TGCAGTGCTTATGCCAGAGCCGGGGAGACCCAGTACTTC	CSAYARAGETQYF
many	TRBV3-1	TRBJ1-5	.	TGTGCCAGCAGCCCCTGGGACAGCAATCAGCCCCAGCATTTT	CASSPWDSNQPQHF
many	TRBV2	TRBJ2-1	TRBD2	TGTGCCAGCAGTGAACGGGGGGACAATGAGCAGTTCTTC	CASSERGDNEQFF
many	TRBV20-1	TRBJ2-5	.	TGCAGTGCCACTAGGGACTTCTCACAAGAGACCCAGTACTTC	CSATRDFSQETQYF
few	TRBV30	TRBJ2-5	TRBD2	TGTGCCTGGAGTGGAGGGGGGGCCCTAGCGGGAGAGACCCAGTACTTC	CAWSGGGALAGETQYF
few	TRBV6-5	TRBJ2-7	.	TGTGCCAGCAGTTCCTCTGATAGCGGAGGCTACGAGCAGTACTTC	CASSSSDSGGYEQYF
.	TRBV7-2	TRBJ2-3	.	TGTGCCAGCAGCCCTTCTACGTCTAGCACAGATACGCAGTATTTT	CASSPSTSSTDTQYF
few	TRBV6-5	TRBJ2-5	.	TGTGCCAGCAGTTACTCGATCGTTCCCGGGACAGAGACCCAGTACTTC	CASSYSIVPGTETQYF
few	TRBV6-2/TRBV6-3	TRBJ2-1	.	TGTGCCAGCACCCGCCCCCAACATGGAGGCTACAATGAGCAGTTCTTC	CASTRPQHGGYNEQFF
.	TRBV5-1	TRBJ2-1	.	TGCGCCAGCAGCTTGGGCACCCTAGGGGATGAGCAGTTCTTC	CASSLGTLGDEQFF
few	TRBV29-1	TRBJ2-5	.	TGCAGCGTTGGGGGGTACCAAGAGACCCAGTACTTC	CSVGGYQETQYF
few	TRBV20-1	TRBJ2-1	TRBD2	TGCAGTGCTGGACCCCTGTGGCGGGAGGGCCCAAATGAGCAGTTCTTC	CSAGPLWREGPNEQFF
few	TRBV24-1	TRBJ1-5	.	TGTGCCACCAGTGATTCCGGGGCTGGCAATCAGCCCCAGCATTTT	CATSDSGAGNQPQHF
.	TRBV14	TRBJ1-1	.	TGTGCCAGCAGCCAAGGACAGTACACTGAAGCTTTCTTT	CASSQGQYTEAFF
.	TRBV20-1	TRBJ1-6	.	TGCAGTGCTAGAGATTTGAATCAAGATTCACCCCTCCACTTT	CSARDLNQDSPLHF
.	TRBV11-2	TRBJ1-1	TRBD1	TGTGCCAGCAGCCCTGGACAGGGGATCACTGAAGCTTTCTTT	CASSPGQGITEAFF
.	TRBV24-1	TRBJ2-1	TRBD1	TGTGCCACTCAAAGGGGGACAGGAGGGTACAATGAGCAGTTCTTC	CATQRGTGGYNEQFF
.	TRBV28	TRBJ2-7	TRBD1	TGTGCCAGCAGTTCCCGGACAGGGACGGACGAGCAGTACTTC	CASSSRTGTDEQYF